This passage covers 7 T cell receptor beta chains from one sample sequenced in a study of tumor-infiltrating lymphocytes in primary liver carcinoma. Alongside blood RNA obtained from unsorted whole blood, germline DNA was also extracted. The investigators made TCR beta cDNA from about 500 ng total RNA, using a constant-region primer. TCR beta libraries came from three nested multiplex PCR rounds using slightly modified ARM-PCR. The study ran its first two PCR rounds for about 11 cycles each, using TRBV1-TRBV30 forward primers and a C-beta reverse primer. TCRdb ran MiXCR on the multiplex PCR reads and lists one entry per CDR3 protein. In the table there are just over 300,000 distinct CDR3 sequences, roughly three fifths of which are singletons. Sequencing input: peripheral blood. These receptors came from a woman in her thirties with primary liver carcinoma and hepatitis B virus infection.

With regard to this clonotype: The final CDR3 position lacks the conserved phenylalanine or tryptophan, pointing to a likely read error. The J gene is TRBJ2-7, the V gene TRBV6-5, with D unclear. Per germline, CDR1 MNHEY and CDR2 SVGAGI. The length of the CDR3 is 13 residues. V was trimmed by 5 bases and J by 0 bases, leaving 8 bases between them. The DNA of the CDR3 is TGTGCCAGCAGTCTCGATCTCTCCTACGAGCAGTACATC. It yields the protein CASSLDLSYEQYI.

The V call is TRBV7-9, the J call TRBJ2-4, with D maybe TRBD1 (5 bases). Deletions cut 5 bases from V and 0 bases from J, with 11 bases between. CDR1 SEHNR and CDR2 FQNEAQ come from the germline V gene (reference sequence). CDR3 length equals 15 residues. The CDR3 loop is CASSDSSPAKNIQYF. The CDR3 DNA follows: TGTGCCAGCAGCGACAGTAGTCCAGCCAAAAACATTCAGTACTTC.

The V call is TRBV21-1, the J call TRBJ2-4; the D call in the table, TRBD1, was not verified against the DNA. TRBV21-1 is described as a pseudogene. This CDR3 spans 18 amino acids. CDR3 region: CASSKGGQGTEAGNIQYF. CDR3 nucleotide sequence: TGTGCCAGCAGCAAAGGCGGGCAGGGTACAGAAGCTGGGAACATTCAGTACTTC.

The chain uses TRBV29-1 and TRBJ2-7; possibly TRBD1 for D (5 bases). CDR1 and CDR2 from the germline V gene are SQVTM and ANQGSEA. The ends were cut back, 7 bases at V and 5 bases at J, with 12 bases in the middle. The CDR3 runs 11 residues. The CDR3 region is CSGHIGDEQYF. Here the CDR3 DNA reads TGCAGCGGACATATAGGGGACGAGCAGTACTTC.

The chain carries TRBV12-3 or TRBV12-4 and TRBJ2-1, with TRBD2 matching over 9 bases. This CDR3 contains 20 residues. J gave up 6 bases and V 2 bases, and 20 bases lay outside the gene matches. The CDR3 region has the DNA TGTGCCAGCAGTTTACCGACCGCGGGAGGGCCGTTCGACCTCTGCAATGAGCAGTTCTTC. As protein: CASSLPTAGGPFDLCNEQFF.

For this clonotype: This sequence may be a read error, since a much larger clone differs from it by one base. The rearrangement uses TRBV29-1 and TRBJ2-3; unclear D gene. The length of the CDR3 is 13 residues. The V end lost 1 base, the J end lost 2 bases, and 7 bases lay between the germline ends. CDR1 SQVTM and CDR2 ANQGSEA come from the germline V gene. The CDR3 nucleotides read TGCAGCGTTGAAGCGCTGTTCACAGATACGCAGTATTTT. Translating it yields CSVEALFTDTQYF.

For this clonotype: No conserved phenylalanine or tryptophan ends this CDR3, so it is likely a read error. The genes are TRBV29-1 and TRBJ2-7; 11 positions match TRBD2. The ends lost 4 bases at V and 3 bases at J; junction bases unmatched: 8. This CDR3 region has 15 residues. Germline-derived CDR1 and CDR2 are SQVTM and ANQGSEA. This CDR3 is CSVGLAGWPSYEQYL. CDR3 bases: TGCAGCGTTGGACTAGCGGGATGGCCCAGCTACGAGCAGTACTTA.